This record covers a single TCR beta chain. What it binds is not known. Assay used: immunoSEQ multiplex PCR; TCRdb lists only in-frame clones, some missing. The sample lists more than 85,000 clones; about 83% were seen once. This sample stems from a study of OX40 agonist ivuxolimab in advanced cancers. Study-wide points: Clonal expansion was among the lowest in partial responders at 0.1-3.0 mg/kg, especially CD8+.

The CDR3 length is 16 residues. CDR1 is MNHEY, CDR2 SMNVEV, per germline (reference sequence). The V and J ends lost 6 bases and 1 base, in that order; junction bases with no gene match: 10. The chain carries TRBV27 and TRBJ1-1; 8 bases line up with TRBD1. Sequencing used CD4+ or CD8+ T cells sorted from blood, obtained in a trial of the OX40 agonist ivuxolimab. The clonotype was recovered from an adult with an advanced solid tumor such as melanoma, head and neck, liver or kidney cancer. CDR3 sequence (DNA): TGTGCCAGCAGCCACCCTTCCGGGACAGGGAACACTGAAGCTTTCTTT. As protein: CASSHPSGTGNTEAFF.